Listed here are 5 T cell receptor beta chains from one sample, sequenced in a study of blood T cell repertoires in COVID-19. The protocol was immunoSEQ multiplex PCR, while the TCRdb copy is restricted to in-frame clones and leaves out a portion. The repertoire holds around 70,000 clones, with roughly 74% as singletons. Sequencing was done on a sample of peripheral blood. The receptors were sampled from a human donor in a cohort sampled during active COVID-19.

This clone was counted only a few times. The V gene is TRBV7-2, the J gene TRBJ2-1, with a possible D match to TRBD2 (6 bases). Looked up from germline, CDR1 is SGHTA and CDR2 is FQGNSA. The CDR3 spans 12 residues. The V and J ends lost 4 bases and 10 bases respectively, with 11 bases between them. CDR3 sequence: CASSYLANEQFF. The CDR3 DNA sequence: TGTGCCAGCAGCTACCTAGCGAACGAGCAGTTCTTC.

V gene TRBV19 combines with J gene TRBJ2-3; 12 nucleotides match TRBD1. Germline CDR1 reads LNHDA; CDR2 reads SQIVND (reference sequence). The junction had 4 bases not matched to a gene; V was cut back by 6 bases and J by 3 bases. This CDR3 spans 15 amino acids. The CDR3 nucleotides read TGTGCCAGTAGACCGGGACAGGGGGCTACAGATACGCAGTATTTT. It encodes CASRPGQGATDTQYF.

The chain recombines TRBV10-3 with TRBJ2-7; D perhaps matches TRBD2 (5 bases). Germline V CDR1 and CDR2: ENHRY, SYGVKD. The CDR3 is made up of 14 amino acids. Deletions cut 0 bases from V and 4 bases from J, with 10 bases between. Here the CDR3 reads CAISESFGDYEQYF. CDR3 bases: TGTGCCATCAGTGAGTCTTTCGGGGATTACGAGCAGTACTTC.

This clone was recorded a few times. The rearrangement uses TRBV3-1 (or the pseudogene TRBV3-2) and TRBJ2-5; 9 bases line up with TRBD2. The J segment lost 1 base and the V segment lost 0 bases, leaving 6 bases of the junction unmatched. Germline CDR1 is LGHDT and CDR2 is YNNKEL (reference sequence). This CDR3 contains 17 residues. The CDR3 DNA sequence: TGTGCCAGCAGCCAAGATTTATTAGCGGGAGCCCAAGAGACCCAGTACTTC. Protein product: CASSQDLLAGAQETQYF.

The V and J genes are TRBV3-1 (or the pseudogene TRBV3-2) and TRBJ2-3, with a tentative D call TRBD2 (5 bases). The germline V and J ends were trimmed by 0 bases and 11 bases, with 12 bases remaining between them. This CDR3 spans 13 amino acids. Per the germline V gene, CDR1 is LGHDT and CDR2 is YNNKEL (reference sequence). CDR3 protein: CASSQDRAGMQYF. The CDR3 nucleotides are TGTGCCAGCAGCCAAGATCGGGCCGGGATGCAGTATTTT.